Each of the 26 T cell receptor beta chains below was sequenced from the same sample in a study of response to subunit inactivated influenza vaccine. Via MiXCR, TCRdb re-called the RT-PCR reads, giving one row per CDR3 protein. The sample gives 800,000 to 1,000,000 distinct CDR3 sequences, 20% to 25% of which show up once; more than 8.5% is in the top ten. Source: PBMCs from blood, taken 4 to 6 days after vaccination. The source is a man over 45 who received an inactivated influenza vaccine.

This clonotype was counted ten times or more. The genes are TRBV7-8 and TRBJ2-1, with D tentatively TRBD2 (6 bases). The V end was cut by 3 bases, the J end by 5 bases, with 11 bases between. The CDR3 is 14 residues long. Germline-derived CDR1 and CDR2 are SGHVS and FQNEAQ. CDR3 coding DNA: TGTGCCAGCAGCTTTCGCACGGGAGACAATGAGCAGTTCTTC. It translates to CASSFRTGDNEQFF.

In this sample, this clonotype turned up a few times. A much larger clonotype is one base distant, so this may be a read error. The chain has TRBV7-9 and TRBJ2-7; unclear D gene. The CDR3 loop spans 12 amino acids. V lost 2 bases to trimming and J lost 6 bases, with 8 bases between them. In germline, CDR1 is SEHNR, CDR2 FQNEAQ (reference sequence). The CDR3 is CASSLKLGEQYF. The CDR3 DNA reads as TGTGCCAGCAGCTTAAAATTGGGCGAGCAGTACTTC.

This chain connects TRBV4-2 to TRBJ2-2; tentative D call: TRBD1 (5 bases). V gave up 3 bases and J gave up 9 bases, with 14 bases separating them. The CDR3 is made up of 14 amino acids. Germline CDR1 is LGHNA and CDR2 is YNFKEQ. The CDR3: CASSQGVRERELFF. CDR3 DNA sequence: TGTGCCAGCAGCCAGGGCGTCAGGGAAAGGGAGCTGTTTTTT.

This clonotype appeared a few times. J is TRBJ2-1 and V is TRBV6-1; TRBD1 matches 10 bases. V lost 4 bases and J lost 8; bases outside the gene matches: 5. The CDR3 contains 14 residues. Germline V gene data show CDR1 as MNHNS and CDR2 as SASEGT. The CDR3 loop reads CASSGRGTGDEQFF. The CDR3 region has the DNA TGTGCCAGCAGTGGGCGGGGGACAGGGGATGAGCAGTTCTTC.

This clonotype was seen only a few times. The CDR3 here is CASSLKGGGLAKNIQYF. The CDR3 coding sequence is TGTGCCAGCAGCTTAAAGGGCGGGGGGCTGGCCAAAAACATTCAGTACTTC. This chain links TRBV7-9 with TRBJ2-4, with 8 bases fitting TRBD2. Germline V gene lookup returns CDR1 SEHNR and CDR2 FQNEAQ (reference sequence). Germline trimming cut 2 bases from V and 1 base from J; bases unmatched to any gene: 7. This CDR3 has 17 amino acids. Variable domain in full (rest from reference TRBV7-9 and TRBJ2-4): DTGVSQNPRHKITKRGQNVTFRCDPISEHNRLYWYRQTLGQGPEFLTYFQNEAQLEKSRLLSDRFSAERPKGSFSTLEIQRTEQGDSAMYLCASSLKGGGLAKNIQYFGAGTRLSVL.

The chain combines TRBV29-1 with TRBJ1-5, with D hard to call. Deletions cut 4 bases from V and 1 base from J, with 5 bases between. The CDR3 is 12 amino acids. Per germline, CDR1 SQVTM and CDR2 ANQGSEA. The CDR3 coding sequence is TGCAGCGTTGCCGACAGCAATCAGCCCCAGCATTTT. It specifies CSVADSNQPQHF.

The chain links TRBV7-2 to TRBJ2-7; D may be TRBD2 (5 bases). CDR1 is SGHTA and CDR2 is FQGNSA in the germline V gene. Trimming removed 0 bases from V and 2 bases from J, with 14 bases in between. The CDR3 loop spans 16 amino acids. The CDR3 coding sequence is TGTGCCAGCAGCTTAGCGAGGACTGTTTCTACCTACGAGCAGTACTTC. Translating gives CASSLARTVSTYEQYF.

The rearrangement joins TRBV5-5 to TRBJ1-6, with TRBD1 identical over 7 bases. Looked up from germline, CDR1 is SGHKS and CDR2 is YYEKEE (reference sequence). The CDR3 is 15 residues long. V lost 4 bases and J lost 8; bases outside the gene matches: 9. The CDR3 nucleotides read TGTGCCAGCAGCCCCCAGACAGGGACCGATTCACCCCTCCACTTT. Translation gives CASSPQTGTDSPLHF.

This clonotype has a single count. The chain recombines TRBV11-2 with TRBJ2-2; the D call may be TRBD1 or TRBD2 (5 bases each). Germline V gene data show CDR1 as SGHAT and CDR2 as FQNNGV. V shed 5 bases and J shed 6 bases, with 19 bases lying between them. The CDR3 is 16 amino acids. The CDR3 DNA reads TGTGCCAGCAGCGTGATTGTCACGGGGCCCTCCGGGGAGCTGTTTTTT. Translated: CASSVIVTGPSGELFF.

The rearrangement uses TRBV28 and TRBJ2-3, with D unclear. Germline V gene sequence: CDR1 MDHEN, CDR2 SYDVKM. V lost 10 bases to trimming and J lost 5 bases, with 16 bases between them. The CDR3 totals 13 residues. The CDR3 nucleotides are TGTGCCACCCTCGGACCGCCTCTAGATACGCAGTATTTT. Amino acids: CATLGPPLDTQYF.

In this sample, this clonotype turned up a few times. The rearrangement links TRBV12-3 or TRBV12-4 to TRBJ2-1; D gene ambiguous. The CDR3 spans 15 residues. V lost 3 bases to trimming and J lost 9 bases, with 18 bases between them. CDR3 region: CASSFQEYSYGEQFF. The CDR3 nucleotides are TGTGCCAGCAGTTTCCAGGAATATTCATACGGTGAGCAGTTCTTC.

V is TRBV29-1 and J is TRBJ2-1, with 12 positions matching TRBD2. The V gene's germline CDR1 is SQVTM and CDR2 ANQGSEA. The junction had 10 bases not matched to a gene; V was cut back by 4 bases and J by 0 bases. The CDR3 is made up of 18 amino acids. Written as DNA, the CDR3 is TGCAGCGTTGCGCCGGGACTAGCGGGCCTGAGCTCCTACAATGAGCAGTTCTTC. Translating it yields CSVAPGLAGLSSYNEQFF.

The J gene is TRBJ2-1, the V gene TRBV4-2; TRBD2 aligns across 14 bases. Unmatched junction bases numbered 7, after V lost 4 bases and J lost 5 bases. This CDR3 comprises 17 residues. CDR1 and CDR2 from the germline V gene are LGHNA and YNFKEQ. The CDR3 protein is CASSPLGLAGENNEQFF. The CDR3 bases are TGTGCCAGCAGCCCCCTGGGACTAGCGGGGGAAAACAATGAGCAGTTCTTC.

In its sample, this clonotype was seen many times. The chain joins TRBV12-3 or TRBV12-4 to TRBJ2-4, with D possibly TRBD1 on 5 matching bases. The CDR3 has 13 residues. The V end was cut by 0 bases, the J end by 11 bases, with 11 bases between. Here the CDR3 DNA reads TGTGCCAGCAGTTTAGCTCAGGGATCGGTTCAGTACTTC. It codes for CASSLAQGSVQYF.

In its sample, this clonotype was seen a few times. This sequence joins TRBV4-1 and TRBJ2-1, with a possible D match to TRBD1 (8 bases). Trimming pared 9 bases from V and 1 base from J, leaving 19 bases between. In germline, CDR1 is MGHRA, CDR2 YSYEKL. The CDR3 sequence is 16 residues long. Written as DNA, the CDR3 is TGCGCCAGTACAGCGGGGCAGGGGGCTTCCTACAATGAGCAGTTCTTC. Translation: CASTAGQGASYNEQFF.

This clonotype was seen a handful of times. CDR3 nucleotide sequence: TGTGCCAGCAGCATAAGTCGGTGGCCCTCTGGAAACACCATATATTTT. Translation: CASSISRWPSGNTIYF. This chain connects TRBV7-8 to TRBJ1-3; D call uncertain. Trimming pared 5 bases from V and 0 bases from J, leaving 14 bases between. The V gene's germline CDR1 is SGHVS and CDR2 FQNEAQ. The CDR3 loop spans 16 amino acids. Filled out from reference TRBV7-8 and TRBJ1-3, the complete variable domain reads GAGVSQSPRYKVAKRGQDVALRCDPISGHVSLFWYQQALGQGPEFLTYFQNEAQLDKSGLPSDRFFAERPEGSVSTLKIQRTQQEDSAVYLCASSISRWPSGNTIYFGEGSWLTVV.

V and J are TRBV20-1 and TRBJ1-5; 11 positions match TRBD1. Germline V gene sequence: CDR1 DFQATT, CDR2 SNEGSKA (reference sequence). Unmatched junction bases numbered 2, after V lost 0 bases and J lost 7 bases. There are 14 residues in the CDR3. The CDR3 nucleotides are TGCAGTGCTAGAGAGGACAGGGGGCAACAGCCCCAGCATTTT. It is translated as CSAREDRGQQPQHF.

This clonotype came up a few times. The rearrangement links TRBV20-1 to TRBJ2-1, with D possibly TRBD1 on 6 matching bases. This CDR3 contains 13 residues. The germline gives CDR1 DFQATT, CDR2 SNEGSKA (reference sequence). Trimming stripped 6 bases from V and 4 bases from J, with 13 bases between. In DNA, the CDR3 is TGCAGTGCACAGAAAGGACAGTACAATGAGCAGTTCTTC. It encodes CSAQKGQYNEQFF.

The chain couples TRBV7-9 to TRBJ2-7; 8 nucleotides match TRBD1. V shed 4 bases, J shed 0 bases, and the junction held 11 bases outside the gene matches. The CDR3 is 17 amino acids. CDR1 SEHNR and CDR2 FQNEAQ come from the germline V gene (reference sequence). The CDR3 sequence: CASSSPGTGRLSYEQYF. The CDR3 nucleotides are TGTGCCAGCAGCTCCCCTGGGACAGGACGACTCTCCTACGAGCAGTACTTC.

The chain employs TRBV20-1 and TRBJ2-5; no clear D. Per germline, CDR1 DFQATT and CDR2 SNEGSKA (reference sequence). V lost 0 bases, J lost 3 bases, and 8 bases lay in between. This CDR3 has 13 amino acids. The CDR3 nucleotides read TGCAGTGCTAGAGATACGACGGAAGAGACCCAGTACTTC. Protein product: CSARDTTEETQYF.

V usage is TRBV27 and J usage is TRBJ2-1; 15 bases line up with TRBD2. V trimming: 0 bases; J trimming: 7 bases; junction bases outside the gene matches: 1. The CDR3 loop spans 16 amino acids. CDR1 is MNHEY, CDR2 SMNVEV, per germline (reference sequence). The CDR3 here is CASSLSGTSGRNEQFF. The CDR3 bases are TGTGCCAGCAGTTTATCGGGGACTAGCGGGAGGAATGAGCAGTTCTTC.

The chain recombines TRBV27 with TRBJ2-7; 11 bases are a match to TRBD2. Looked up from germline, CDR1 is MNHEY and CDR2 is SMNVEV (reference sequence). The CDR3 runs 18 residues. With V trimmed by 1 base and J by 0 bases, 8 bases remained unmatched. Written as DNA, the CDR3 is TGTGCCAGCAGTTTATTCGCCCTGACTAGCGGGGTCTCCTACGAGCAGTACTTC. It specifies CASSLFALTSGVSYEQYF.

Of note for this clonotype: A much larger clone lies one base from this, so it may be a read error. The chain recombines TRBV6-1 with TRBJ2-7, with 7 bases identical to TRBD1. Germline CDR1 and CDR2: MNHNS and SASEGT. The V and J ends lost 6 bases and 3 bases, in that order; junction bases with no gene match: 2. The CDR3 consists of 12 residues. The chain's CDR3 is CASRSGGYEQYF. As DNA, the CDR3 is TGTGCCAGCAGGTCAGGGGGCTACGAGCAGTACTTC.

The rearrangement links TRBV29-1 to TRBJ2-1, with a weak D call TRBD2 (6 bases). Germline V gene sequence: CDR1 SQVTM, CDR2 ANQGSEA. V was trimmed by 2 bases and J by 10 bases, leaving 15 bases between them. This CDR3 contains 13 residues. The CDR3 region is CSVERDRAGEQFF. CDR3 nucleotides: TGCAGCGTTGAAAGGGATAGAGCGGGCGAGCAGTTCTTC.

Only a few counts were recorded for this clonotype. This chain uses TRBV5-1 with TRBJ1-5; TRBD1 matches at 12 bases. Germline CDR1 is SGHRS and CDR2 is YFSETQ. The trim removed 4 bases at V and 9 bases at J, leaving 8 bases unmatched. This CDR3 is 15 amino acids long. This CDR3 is CASSPGTGGYWPQHF. The DNA for the CDR3 is TGCGCCAGCAGCCCCGGGACAGGGGGCTATTGGCCCCAGCATTTT.

The chain carries TRBV6-2 or TRBV6-3 and TRBJ2-3, with D possibly TRBD2 on 5 matching bases. V was cut by 7 bases and J by 4 bases, with 12 bases left in between. CDR3 length equals 13 residues. Per germline, CDR1 MNHEY and CDR2 SVGEGT. The CDR3 here is CASTPAAADTQYF. Here the CDR3 DNA reads TGTGCCAGCACCCCGGCAGCGGCAGATACGCAGTATTTT.